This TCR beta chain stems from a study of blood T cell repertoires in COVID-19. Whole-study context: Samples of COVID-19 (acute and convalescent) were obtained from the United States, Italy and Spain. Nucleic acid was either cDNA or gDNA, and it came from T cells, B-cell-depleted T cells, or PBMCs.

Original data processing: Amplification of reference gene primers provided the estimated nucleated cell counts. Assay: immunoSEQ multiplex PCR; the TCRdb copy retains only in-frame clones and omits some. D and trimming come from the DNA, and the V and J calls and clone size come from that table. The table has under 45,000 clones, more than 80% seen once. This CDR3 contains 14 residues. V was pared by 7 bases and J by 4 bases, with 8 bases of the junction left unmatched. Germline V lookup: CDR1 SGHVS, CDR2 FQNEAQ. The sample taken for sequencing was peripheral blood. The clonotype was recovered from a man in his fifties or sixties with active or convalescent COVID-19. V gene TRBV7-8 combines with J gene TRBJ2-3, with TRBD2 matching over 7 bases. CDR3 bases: TGTGCCAGCACCGGGGGGAGTGCGGCAGATACGCAGTATTTT. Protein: CASTGGSAADTQYF.